This T cell receptor beta chain was captured in a study of cytomegalovirus exposure and HLA in healthy donors. The study's findings and limits: Within the data, a cluster of highly shared sequence variants was likely a sequencing artifact.

The PCR employed 60 Vbeta primers together with 13 Jbeta primers. Clones were sequenced by immunoSEQ multiplex PCR, and TCRdb holds only the in-frame ones, with some missing. The sample lists about 170,000 clones, approximately 77% seen once, with about 1.6% in the top ten. On this clone itself: Its antigen is undetermined.

CDR1 and CDR2 from the germline V gene are SGHDN and FVKESK. The CDR3 extends over 18 amino acids. V trimming: 4 bases; J trimming: 4 bases; junction bases outside the gene matches: 10. The rearrangement uses TRBV14 and TRBJ2-2, with TRBD2 identical over 12 bases. The sequence was obtained from a male donor in good health and CMV-seronegative. Sequenced sample: PBMCs. The CDR3 reads CASSRIGLAGSSTGELFF. The CDR3 DNA is TGTGCCAGCAGCCGTATCGGACTAGCGGGGAGTTCCACCGGGGAGCTGTTTTTT. Supplemented by reference TRBV14 and TRBJ2-2, the full variable domain reads EAGVTQFPSHSVIEKGQTVTLRCDPISGHDNLYWYRRVMGKEIKFLLHFVKESKQDESGMPNNRFLAERTGGTYSTLKVQPAELEDSGVYFCASSRIGLAGSSTGELFFGEGSRLTVL.